The subject of this entry is one T cell receptor beta chain. The antigen is unknown. The data originate from a study of OX40 agonist ivuxolimab in advanced cancers. Background on the study: Earlier anti-PD-1, anti-PD-L1 or anti-CTLA-4 therapy was permitted; around 40% had received some.

Only in-frame clones appear in the TCRdb table, and some are missing; sequencing was by immunoSEQ multiplex PCR. Here the sample spans about 67,000 clones, roughly 92% being singletons. The study's findings and limits: The antigens recognized by the expanded peripheral T cells, that is their antigen specificity, were not determined. Some of the lowest clonal expansion was seen in partial responders at 0.1-3.0 mg/kg.

Losses at the gene ends were 3 bases for V and 3 bases for J; bases not matched to a gene: 12. Germline lookup yields CDR1 SEHNR and CDR2 FQNEAQ (reference sequence). This CDR3 region has 17 residues. V and J are TRBV7-9 and TRBJ2-5; 8 nucleotides align to TRBD2. This receptor was obtained from an adult with an advanced solid tumor such as melanoma, head and neck, liver or kidney cancer. The specimen comprised CD4+ or CD8+ T cells sorted from blood, sampled in a trial of the OX40 agonist ivuxolimab. In DNA, the CDR3 is TGTGCCAGCAGCTTCCGGACTACGGGGGGGCTCAAAGAGACCCAGTACTTC. Residues: CASSFRTTGGLKETQYF.